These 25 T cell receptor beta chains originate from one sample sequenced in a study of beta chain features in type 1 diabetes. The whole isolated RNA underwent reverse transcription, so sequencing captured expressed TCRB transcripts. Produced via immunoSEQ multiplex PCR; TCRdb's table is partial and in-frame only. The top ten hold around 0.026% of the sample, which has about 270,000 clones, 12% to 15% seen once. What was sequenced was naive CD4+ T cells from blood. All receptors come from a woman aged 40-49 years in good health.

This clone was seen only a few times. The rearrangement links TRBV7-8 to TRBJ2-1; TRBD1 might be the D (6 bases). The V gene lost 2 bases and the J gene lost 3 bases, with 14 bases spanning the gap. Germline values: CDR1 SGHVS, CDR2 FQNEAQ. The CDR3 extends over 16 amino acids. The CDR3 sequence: CASSLSAGAIYNEQFF. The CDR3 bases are TGTGCCAGCAGCTTATCTGCAGGGGCAATCTACAATGAGCAGTTCTTC.

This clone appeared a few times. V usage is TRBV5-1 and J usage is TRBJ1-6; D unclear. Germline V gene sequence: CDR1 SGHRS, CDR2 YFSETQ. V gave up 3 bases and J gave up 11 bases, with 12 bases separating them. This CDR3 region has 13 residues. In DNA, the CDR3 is TGCGCCAGCAGCTCAGAATACGGGGCACCCCTCCACTTT. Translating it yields CASSSEYGAPLHF.

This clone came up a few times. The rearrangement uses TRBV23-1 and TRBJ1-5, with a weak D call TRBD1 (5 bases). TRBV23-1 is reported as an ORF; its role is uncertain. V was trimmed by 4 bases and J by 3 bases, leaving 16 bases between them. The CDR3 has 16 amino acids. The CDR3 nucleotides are TGCGCCAGCAGTCGGACACTTCTGGGCCCCAATCAGCCCCAGCATTTT. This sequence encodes CASSRTLLGPNQPQHF.

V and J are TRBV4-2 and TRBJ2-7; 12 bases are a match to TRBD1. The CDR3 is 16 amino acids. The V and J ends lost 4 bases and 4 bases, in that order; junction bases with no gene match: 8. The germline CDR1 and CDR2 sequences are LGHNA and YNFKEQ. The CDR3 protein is CASSPEGDRGRYEQYF. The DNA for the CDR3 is TGTGCCAGCAGCCCCGAAGGGGACAGGGGGCGGTACGAGCAGTACTTC.

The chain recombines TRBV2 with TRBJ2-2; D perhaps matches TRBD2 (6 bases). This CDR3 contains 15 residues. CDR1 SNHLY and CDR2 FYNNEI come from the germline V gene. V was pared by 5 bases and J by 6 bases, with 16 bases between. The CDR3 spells CASSNAGTGPGELFF. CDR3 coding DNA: TGTGCCAGCAGTAACGCGGGAACGGGTCCCGGGGAGCTGTTTTTT.

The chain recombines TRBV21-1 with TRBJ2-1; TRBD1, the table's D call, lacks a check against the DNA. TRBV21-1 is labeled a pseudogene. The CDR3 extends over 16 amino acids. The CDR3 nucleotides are TGTGCCAGCAGGTCTGGTCAGCAGGGCAAACACAATGAGCAGTTCTTC. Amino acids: CASRSGQQGKHNEQFF.

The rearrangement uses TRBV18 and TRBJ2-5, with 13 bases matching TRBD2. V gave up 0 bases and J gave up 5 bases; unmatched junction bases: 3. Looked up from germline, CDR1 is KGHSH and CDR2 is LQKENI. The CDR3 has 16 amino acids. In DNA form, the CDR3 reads TGTGCCAGCTCACCACCGGGGACTAGCGGGGTTGAGACCCAGTACTTC. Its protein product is CASSPPGTSGVETQYF.

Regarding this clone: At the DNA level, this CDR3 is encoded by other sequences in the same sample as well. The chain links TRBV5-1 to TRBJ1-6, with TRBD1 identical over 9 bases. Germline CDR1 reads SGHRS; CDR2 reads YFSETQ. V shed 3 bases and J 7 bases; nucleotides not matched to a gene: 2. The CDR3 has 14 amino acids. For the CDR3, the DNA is TGCGCCAGCAGCTCGGGACAGGGAAATTCACCCCTCCACTTT. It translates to CASSSGQGNSPLHF.

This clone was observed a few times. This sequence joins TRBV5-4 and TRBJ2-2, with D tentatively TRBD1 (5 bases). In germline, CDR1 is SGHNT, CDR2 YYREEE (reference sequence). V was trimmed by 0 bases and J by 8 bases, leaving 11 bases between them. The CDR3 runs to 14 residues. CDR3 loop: CASSLDRLGGELFF. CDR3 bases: TGTGCCAGCAGCTTGGACAGGCTAGGGGGGGAGCTGTTTTTT.

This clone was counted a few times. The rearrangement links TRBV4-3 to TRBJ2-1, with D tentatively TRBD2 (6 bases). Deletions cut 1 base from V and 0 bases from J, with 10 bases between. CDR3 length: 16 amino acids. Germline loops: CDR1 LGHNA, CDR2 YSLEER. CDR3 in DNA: TGCGCCAGCAGCCAAGGCGGGGTCGGCTCCTACAATGAGCAGTTCTTC. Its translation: CASSQGGVGSYNEQFF.

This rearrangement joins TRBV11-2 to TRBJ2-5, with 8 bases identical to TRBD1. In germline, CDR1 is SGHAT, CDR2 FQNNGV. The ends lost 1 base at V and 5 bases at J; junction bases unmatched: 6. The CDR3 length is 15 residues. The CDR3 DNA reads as TGTGCCAGCAGCTTAGTCGGCAGGGGGCCCGAGACCCAGTACTTC. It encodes CASSLVGRGPETQYF.

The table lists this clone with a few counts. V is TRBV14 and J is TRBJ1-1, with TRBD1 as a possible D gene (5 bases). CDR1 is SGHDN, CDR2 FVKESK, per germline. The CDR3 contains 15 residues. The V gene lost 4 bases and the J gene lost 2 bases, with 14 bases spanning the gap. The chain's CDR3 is CASSPMGRPNTEAFF. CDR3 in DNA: TGTGCCAGCAGCCCCATGGGGCGGCCAAACACTGAAGCTTTCTTT.

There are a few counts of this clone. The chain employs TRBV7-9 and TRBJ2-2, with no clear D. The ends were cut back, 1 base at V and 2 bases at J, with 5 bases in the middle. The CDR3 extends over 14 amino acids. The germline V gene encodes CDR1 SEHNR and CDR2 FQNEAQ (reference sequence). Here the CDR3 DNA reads TGTGCCAGCAGCTTAGGAGCTAACACCGGGGAGCTGTTTTTT. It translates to CASSLGANTGELFF.

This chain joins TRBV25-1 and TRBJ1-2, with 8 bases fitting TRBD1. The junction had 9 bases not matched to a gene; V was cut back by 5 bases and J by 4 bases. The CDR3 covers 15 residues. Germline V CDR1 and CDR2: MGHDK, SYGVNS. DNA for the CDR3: TGTGCCAGCAGTCCTCCCGGACAGGGAATCTATGGCTACACCTTC. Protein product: CASSPPGQGIYGYTF.

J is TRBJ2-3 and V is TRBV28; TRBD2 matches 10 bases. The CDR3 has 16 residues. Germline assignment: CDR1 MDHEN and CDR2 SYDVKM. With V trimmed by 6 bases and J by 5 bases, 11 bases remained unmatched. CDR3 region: CASRPPLAGGVDTQYF. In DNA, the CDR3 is TGTGCCAGCAGGCCCCCCTTAGCGGGGGGCGTAGATACGCAGTATTTT.

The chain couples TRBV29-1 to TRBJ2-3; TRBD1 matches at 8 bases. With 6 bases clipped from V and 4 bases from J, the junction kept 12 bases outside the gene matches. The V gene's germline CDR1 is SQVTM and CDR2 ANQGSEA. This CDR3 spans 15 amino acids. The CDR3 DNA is TGCAGCGTAGCTGTCAGGGGGCGCTTGGCAGATACGCAGTATTTT. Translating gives CSVAVRGRLADTQYF.

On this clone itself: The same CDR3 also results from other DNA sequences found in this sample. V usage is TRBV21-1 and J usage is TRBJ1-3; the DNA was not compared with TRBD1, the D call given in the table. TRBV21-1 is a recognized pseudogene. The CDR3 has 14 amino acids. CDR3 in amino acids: CASRPDSSGNTIYF. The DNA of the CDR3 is TGTGCCAGCAGACCGGACAGCTCTGGAAACACCATATATTTT.

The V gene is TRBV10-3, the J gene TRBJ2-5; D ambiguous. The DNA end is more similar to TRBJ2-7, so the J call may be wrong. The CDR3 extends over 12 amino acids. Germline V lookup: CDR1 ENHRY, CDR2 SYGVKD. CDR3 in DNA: TGTGCTGCGAGCGCCTTATCCTACGAGCAGTACTTC. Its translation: CAASALSYEQYF.

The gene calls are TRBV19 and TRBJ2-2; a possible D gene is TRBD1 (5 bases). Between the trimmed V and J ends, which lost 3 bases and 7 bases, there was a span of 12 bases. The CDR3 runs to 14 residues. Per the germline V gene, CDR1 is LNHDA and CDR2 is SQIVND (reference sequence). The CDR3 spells CASSIQGNVGELFF. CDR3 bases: TGTGCCAGTAGTATCCAGGGTAATGTCGGGGAGCTGTTTTTT.

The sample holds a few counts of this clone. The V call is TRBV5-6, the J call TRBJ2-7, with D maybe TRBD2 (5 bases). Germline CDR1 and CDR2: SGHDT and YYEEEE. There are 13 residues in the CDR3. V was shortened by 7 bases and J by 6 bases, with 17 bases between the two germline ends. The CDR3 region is CASGNSLAGEQYF. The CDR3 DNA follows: TGTGCCAGCGGTAACAGCCTCGCGGGCGAGCAGTACTTC. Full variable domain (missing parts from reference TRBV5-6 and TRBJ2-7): DAGVTQSPTHLIKTRGQQVTLRCSPKSGHDTVSWYQQALGQGPQFIFQYYEEEERQRGNFPDRFSGHQFPNYSSELNVNALLLGDSALYLCASGNSLAGEQYFGPGTRLTVT.

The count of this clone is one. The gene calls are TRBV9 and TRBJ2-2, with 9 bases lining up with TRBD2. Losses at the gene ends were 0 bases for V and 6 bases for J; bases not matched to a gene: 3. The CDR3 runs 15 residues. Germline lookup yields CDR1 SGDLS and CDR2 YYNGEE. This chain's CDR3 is CASSVGPSGAGELFF. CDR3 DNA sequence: TGTGCCAGCAGCGTAGGTCCTAGCGGGGCCGGGGAGCTGTTTTTT.

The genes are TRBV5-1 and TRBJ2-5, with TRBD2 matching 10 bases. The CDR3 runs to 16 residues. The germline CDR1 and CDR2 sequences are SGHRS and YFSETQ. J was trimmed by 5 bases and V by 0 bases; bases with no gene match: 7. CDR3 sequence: CASSLAPTSGAETQYF. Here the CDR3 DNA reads TGCGCCAGCAGCTTGGCGCCCACTAGCGGGGCGGAGACCCAGTACTTC.

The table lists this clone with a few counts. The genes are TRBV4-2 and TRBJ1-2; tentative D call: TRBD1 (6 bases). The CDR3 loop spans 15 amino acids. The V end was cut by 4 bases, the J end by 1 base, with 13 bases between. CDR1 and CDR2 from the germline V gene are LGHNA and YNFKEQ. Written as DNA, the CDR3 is TGTGCCAGCAGCCGGACAGAAGGGGGTAACTATGGCTACACCTTC. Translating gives CASSRTEGGNYGYTF.

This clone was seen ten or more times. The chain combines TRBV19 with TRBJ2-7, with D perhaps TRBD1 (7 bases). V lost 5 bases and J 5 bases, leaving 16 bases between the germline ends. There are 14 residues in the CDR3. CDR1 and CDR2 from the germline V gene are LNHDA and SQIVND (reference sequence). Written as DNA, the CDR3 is TGTGCCAGTAGTTCCGGAGGGGGGACAGACGAGCAGTACTTC. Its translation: CASSSGGGTDEQYF.

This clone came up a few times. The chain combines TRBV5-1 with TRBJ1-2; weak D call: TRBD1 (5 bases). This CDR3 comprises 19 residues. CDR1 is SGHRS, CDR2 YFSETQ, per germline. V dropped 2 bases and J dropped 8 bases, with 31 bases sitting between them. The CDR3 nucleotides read TGCGCCAGCAGCTTCCCGACCCGGGCCGGGACGGATTACGCGGGGGGCTACACCTTC. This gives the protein CASSFPTRAGTDYAGGYTF.